The 8 T cell receptor beta chains presented below share a single source sample, sequenced in a study of blood T cells in healthy people across ages. The second PCR ran about 6 to 11 cycles with a sample-barcoded 5' primer and J-beta primers. From the 5' RACE reads, TCRdb called clonotypes with MiXCR, one entry per CDR3 protein. The sample lists some 1.4 million distinct CDR3 sequences, approximately 38% occurring once. Sequencing was performed on blood. Every receptor here comes from a young woman in good health.

V is TRBV10-3 and J is TRBJ1-6; maybe TRBD1 (5 bases). V was pared by 4 bases and J by 5 bases, with 12 bases between. The CDR3 is 15 residues long. CDR1 and CDR2 from the germline V gene are ENHRY and SYGVKD. The CDR3 DNA reads TGTGCCATCAGTGTGGGGGACGGTCATAATTCACCCCTCCACTTT. It is translated as CAISVGDGHNSPLHF.

The rearrangement joins TRBV11-2 to TRBJ2-1, with TRBD2 matching 12 bases. J lost 6 bases, V lost 2 bases, and 5 bases had no gene match. Germline V lookup: CDR1 SGHAT, CDR2 FQNNGV. This CDR3 region has 16 residues. The CDR3 DNA is TGTGCCAGCAGCTTATCCTGGACTAGCGGGACCAATGAGCAGTTCTTC. Translating gives CASSLSWTSGTNEQFF.

This clonotype has a handful of counts. V gene TRBV20-1 combines with J gene TRBJ2-6, with 11 bases fitting TRBD1. This CDR3 spans 18 amino acids. Trimming at V came to 3 bases and at J to 0 bases, leaving 7 bases not matched to a gene. Germline values: CDR1 DFQATT, CDR2 SNEGSKA (reference sequence). CDR3 in DNA: TGCAGTGCTAGCAGGGACAGGGGGATTCGCTCTGGGGCCAACGTCCTGACTTTC. Protein sequence: CSASRDRGIRSGANVLTF.

The chain's CDR3 is CAIMGVTDEQYF. In DNA, the CDR3 is TGTGCCATCATGGGGGTAACTGACGAGCAGTACTTC. The rearrangement uses TRBV10-3 and TRBJ2-7, with D possibly being TRBD1 or TRBD2 (5 bases each). Trimming took off 7 bases at V and 5 bases at J, with 12 bases between the two ends. The CDR3 is 12 amino acids. Germline V gene data show CDR1 as ENHRY and CDR2 as SYGVKD.

This clonotype was seen a handful of times. The chain recombines TRBV2 with TRBJ1-6; D ambiguous. This CDR3 region has 14 residues. The V gene lost 4 bases and the J gene lost 14 bases, with 18 bases spanning the gap. Germline V gene data show CDR1 as SNHLY and CDR2 as FYNNEI. The CDR3 DNA sequence: TGTGCCAGCAGTGGCGGCATCGGTGATAGGACCCTCCACTTT. Translation: CASSGGIGDRTLHF.

Ten or more counts support this clonotype. The gene calls are TRBV20-1 and TRBJ2-3, with D hard to call. V lost 5 bases, J lost 3 bases, and 15 bases lay in between. This CDR3 spans 14 amino acids. Per the germline V gene, CDR1 is DFQATT and CDR2 is SNEGSKA (reference sequence). The CDR3 DNA sequence: TGCAGTGCTTCCTATCCTCGTGGGACAGATACGCAGTATTTT. It encodes CSASYPRGTDTQYF.

This chain connects TRBV6-5 to TRBJ1-2, with 11 bases fitting TRBD1. This CDR3 has 14 residues. V lost 6 bases to trimming and J lost 3 bases; unmatched junction nucleotides: 3. Germline V lookup: CDR1 MNHEY, CDR2 SVGAGI. The CDR3 loop reads CASRRTGGDYGYTF. CDR3 nucleotides: TGTGCCAGCAGACGGACAGGGGGCGACTATGGCTACACCTTC.

V usage is TRBV20-1 and J usage is TRBJ1-2, with D possibly being TRBD1 (6 bases). The CDR3 has 15 amino acids. V lost 0 bases, J lost 8 bases, and 19 bases lay in between. Germline CDR1 reads DFQATT; CDR2 reads SNEGSKA (reference sequence). The CDR3 loop reads CSARDFGDPGEGYTF. Written as DNA, the CDR3 is TGCAGTGCTAGAGATTTCGGGGACCCAGGGGAAGGCTACACCTTC.